Listed here are 13 T cell receptor beta chains from one sample, sequenced in a study of cytomegalovirus exposure and HLA in healthy donors. Use of 60 Vbeta and 13 Jbeta primers characterized the PCR. Libraries were prepared by immunoSEQ multiplex PCR; TCRdb keeps only in-frame clonotypes and omits some of them. This sample has 60,000 to 80,000 clones; 65% to 85% occur once, and the top ten carry 2.9%. Sequenced sample: PBMCs. These receptors all come from a woman aged 30 to 39 in good health and CMV-seronegative.

V usage is TRBV30 and J usage is TRBJ1-2; 8 bases are shared with TRBD1. After removal of 7 bases from V and 4 bases from J, the junction contained 11 bases not matched to a gene. The germline gives CDR1 GTSNPN, CDR2 SVGIG (reference sequence). This CDR3 region has 14 residues. CDR3 in amino acids: CASKTGTGFYGYTF. The CDR3 DNA reads as TGTGCCTCTAAAACCGGGACAGGATTCTATGGCTACACCTTC.

The chain has TRBV6-5 and TRBJ1-1; 10 bases fit TRBD1. The CDR3 runs to 14 residues. V shed 0 bases and J 8 bases; nucleotides not matched to a gene: 3. Germline V gene lookup returns CDR1 MNHEY and CDR2 SVGAGI. CDR3: CASSYSKGQGEAFF. The CDR3, as DNA: TGTGCCAGCAGTTACTCGAAGGGACAGGGGGAAGCTTTCTTT.

The chain couples TRBV15 to TRBJ1-2; TRBD1 might be the D (5 bases). Trimming stripped 4 bases from V and 5 bases from J, with 17 bases between. Germline V gene lookup returns CDR1 LNHNV and CDR2 YYDKDF (reference sequence). The CDR3 consists of 15 residues. The CDR3 here is CATSKRQTDLYGYTF. CDR3 in DNA: TGTGCCACCAGCAAACGACAGACTGACTTATATGGCTACACCTTC.

CDR3 amino acids: CAISVEGVYGYTF. CDR3 coding DNA: TGTGCCATCAGTGTAGAGGGGGTCTATGGCTACACCTTC. The chain has TRBV10-3 and TRBJ1-2, with a tentative D call TRBD1 (6 bases). Trimming left V 4 bases short and J 4 bases short, with 10 bases between. The germline V gene has CDR1 ENHRY and CDR2 SYGVKD. There are 13 residues in the CDR3.

This clone appeared a single time. The chain carries TRBV28 and TRBJ2-3; D gene uncertain. Trimming pared 5 bases from V and 2 bases from J, leaving 8 bases between. CDR3 length equals 13 residues. CDR1 and CDR2 (germline): MDHEN, SYDVKM. The CDR3 loop reads CASSTPSTDTQYF. The CDR3 DNA reads as TGTGCCAGCAGTACTCCCTCCACAGATACGCAGTATTTT.

In its sample, this clone was seen once. One junction end does not reproduce the germline sequence, and a read error may be involved. The V gene is TRBV7-2, the J gene TRBJ1-2; D not certain. The CDR3 spans 14 residues. CDR1 SGHTA and CDR2 FQGNSA come from the germline V gene. CDR3 nucleotides: TGTGCCAGCACCTTAGGCCGGGGAAACTATGGCTACACCTTC. It codes for CASTLGRGNYGYTF.

This chain joins TRBV9 and TRBJ1-3; TRBD1 aligns across 7 bases. Germline assignment: CDR1 SGDLS and CDR2 YYNGEE. The CDR3 runs 15 residues. The ends lost 0 bases at V and 4 bases at J; junction bases unmatched: 4. In DNA, the CDR3 is TGTGCCAGCAGCGTAGAGGGACAGCCAGGAAACACCATATATTTT. It codes for CASSVEGQPGNTIYF.

The chain joins TRBV29-1 to TRBJ2-3; D perhaps matches TRBD2 (5 bases). Trimming shortened V by 3 bases and J by 5 bases, and 12 bases separated the two germline ends. Germline V lookup: CDR1 SQVTM, CDR2 ANQGSEA. The CDR3 loop spans 13 amino acids. The CDR3 loop is CSVDRAEEDTQYF. Here the CDR3 DNA reads TGCAGCGTTGATAGGGCGGAGGAAGATACGCAGTATTTT.

V and J are TRBV30 and TRBJ2-2; TRBD1 agrees at 7 bases. V dropped 6 bases and J dropped 3; count of bases not matched to a gene: 1. Germline V gene sequence: CDR1 GTSNPN, CDR2 SVGIG (reference sequence). The length of the CDR3 is 12 residues. Here the CDR3 DNA reads TGTGCCTGCGACAGGGACACCGGGGAGCTGTTTTTT. Its translation: CACDRDTGELFF.

This chain connects TRBV2 to TRBJ2-5, with 14 bases identical to TRBD2. The CDR3 runs to 17 residues. Germline V lookup: CDR1 SNHLY, CDR2 FYNNEI. V shed 6 bases, J shed 1 base, and the junction held 7 bases outside the gene matches. CDR3 in DNA: TGTGCCAGCAGCTTCAGGACTAGCGGGGGGCTCCAAGAGACCCAGTACTTC. It specifies CASSFRTSGGLQETQYF.

The CDR3 DNA follows: TGTGCCTGGAGGACCTTTGGAGGCACTGAAGCTTTCTTT. Encoded protein: CAWRTFGGTEAFF. The rearrangement links TRBV30 to TRBJ1-1, with D unclear. Looked up from germline, CDR1 is GTSNPN and CDR2 is SVGIG (reference sequence). CDR3 length: 13 residues. The ends were cut back, 3 bases at V and 4 bases at J, with 12 bases in the middle. Based on the CDR3 plus reference TRBV30 and TRBJ1-1, the full variable domain is SQTIHQWPATLVQPVGSPLSLECTVEGTSNPNLYWYRQAAGRGLQLLFYSVGIGQISSEVPQNLSASRPQDRQFILSSKKLLLSDSGFYLCAWRTFGGTEAFFGQGTRLTVV.

The chain links TRBV2 to TRBJ2-2, with 8 positions matching TRBD1. V was pared by 2 bases and J by 6 bases, with 8 bases of the junction left unmatched. The germline V gene encodes CDR1 SNHLY and CDR2 FYNNEI. The CDR3 is made up of 16 amino acids. The CDR3: CASSEFLDRGSGELFF. CDR3 in DNA: TGTGCCAGCAGTGAATTTTTAGACAGGGGCTCCGGGGAGCTGTTTTTT.

In this sample, this clone turned up a few times. This rearrangement joins TRBV25-1 to TRBJ2-3; D is perhaps TRBD2 (5 bases). Germline values: CDR1 MGHDK, CDR2 SYGVNS. V gave up 4 bases and J gave up 1 base, with 18 bases separating them. This CDR3 is built from 17 residues. CDR3 nucleotide sequence: TGTGCCAGCAGTGTCCTGGAGAGGGTGTGGGGCACAGATACGCAGTATTTT. Protein product: CASSVLERVWGTDTQYF.